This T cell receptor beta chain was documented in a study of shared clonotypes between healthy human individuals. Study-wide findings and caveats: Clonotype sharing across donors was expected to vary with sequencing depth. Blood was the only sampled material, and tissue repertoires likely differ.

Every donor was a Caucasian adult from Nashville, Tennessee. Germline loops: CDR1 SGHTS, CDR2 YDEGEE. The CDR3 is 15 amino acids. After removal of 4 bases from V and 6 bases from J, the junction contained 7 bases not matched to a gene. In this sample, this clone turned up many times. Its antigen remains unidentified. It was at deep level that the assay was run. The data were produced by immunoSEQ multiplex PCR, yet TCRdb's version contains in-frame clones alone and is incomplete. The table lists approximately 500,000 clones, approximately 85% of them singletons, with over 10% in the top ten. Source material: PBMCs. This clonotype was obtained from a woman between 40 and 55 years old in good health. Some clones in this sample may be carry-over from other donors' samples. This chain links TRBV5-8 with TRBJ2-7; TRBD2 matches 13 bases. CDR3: CASSLGLAGVSEQYF. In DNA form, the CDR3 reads TGTGCCAGCAGCCTCGGACTAGCGGGAGTGAGCGAGCAGTACTTC. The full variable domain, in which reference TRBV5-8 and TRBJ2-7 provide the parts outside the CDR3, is EAGVTQSPTHLIKTRGQQATLRCSPISGHTSVYWYQQALGLGLQFLLWYDEGEERNRGNFPPRFSGRQFPNYSSELNVNALELEDSALYLCASSLGLAGVSEQYFGPGTRLTVT.